The next 9 T cell receptor beta chains were all read from a single sample in a study of radiation and T cells in renal cell carcinoma. Time point defined: blood 4 weeks post-SBRT, at nephrectomy. Treatment meaning: 15 Gy SBRT to primary tumor, nephrectomy 4 weeks later. The method was immunoSEQ multiplex PCR; TCRdb's version includes in-frame clones alone and lacks a portion of them. The data show around 170,000 clones, about 88% seen once. Source: blood, taken from a patient whose treatment included radiotherapy and nephrectomy. The receptors come from a woman aged 45-65 years with renal cell carcinoma.

J is TRBJ1-2 and V is TRBV5-1, with D unclear. The CDR3 has 13 residues. With 4 bases removed from V and 6 bases from J, the gap between germline ends came to 13 bases. Germline V lookup: CDR1 SGHRS, CDR2 YFSETQ. This CDR3 reads CASSQHSEHGYTF. The CDR3 region has the DNA TGCGCCAGCAGCCAACACAGTGAGCATGGCTACACCTTC. The variable domain in full, completed from reference TRBV5-1 and TRBJ1-2, reads KAGVTQTPRYLIKTRGQQVTLSCSPISGHRSVSWYQQTPGQGLQFLFEYFSETQRNKGNFPGRFSGRQFSNSRSEMNVSTLELGDSALYLCASSQHSEHGYTFGSGTRLTVV.

The chain combines TRBV4-3 with TRBJ1-6; D is possibly TRBD1 (5 bases). V lost 0 bases and J lost 3, with 12 bases in between. The length of the CDR3 is 17 residues. Germline V gene lookup returns CDR1 LGHNA and CDR2 YSLEER. The CDR3 protein is CASSQERGVGYNSPLHF. CDR3 in DNA: TGCGCCAGCAGCCAAGAAAGAGGGGTGGGCTATAATTCACCCCTCCACTTT.

The DNA of the CDR3 is TGCGCCAGCAGAAGGAGCGGGGGGGCCTACAATGAGCAGTTCTTC. Translation: CASRRSGGAYNEQFF. V gene TRBV5-1 combines with J gene TRBJ2-1; TRBD2 matches 10 bases. The ends lost 5 bases at V and 2 bases at J; junction bases unmatched: 4. Germline V gives CDR1 SGHRS, CDR2 YFSETQ. This CDR3 has 15 residues.

The chain recombines TRBV7-6 with TRBJ2-2; TRBD1 aligns across 9 bases. This CDR3 is built from 17 residues. The trim removed 3 bases at V and 0 bases at J, leaving 5 bases unmatched. Germline-derived CDR1 and CDR2 are SGHVS and FNYEAQ. Here the CDR3 DNA reads TGTGCCAGCAGCTTTGGGGGACAGGGCACGAACACCGGGGAGCTGTTTTTT. It translates to CASSFGGQGTNTGELFF.

This chain connects TRBV7-6 to TRBJ2-2; D not resolved. V was cut by 1 base and J by 2 bases, with 8 bases left in between. This CDR3 is built from 15 residues. Germline CDR1 SGHVS, CDR2 FNYEAQ. Here the CDR3 reads CASSLGHPNTGELFF. In DNA, the CDR3 is TGTGCCAGCAGCTTAGGGCATCCTAACACCGGGGAGCTGTTTTTT.

This clone showed up just once. V and J are TRBV19 and TRBJ1-2; tentative D call: TRBD1 (5 bases). The V and J ends lost 5 bases and 5 bases respectively, with 12 bases between them. Germline V CDR1 and CDR2: LNHDA, SQIVND (reference sequence). The CDR3 length is 13 residues. The CDR3 region is CASSLSGDYGYTF. The CDR3 nucleotides are TGTGCCAGTAGTCTATCGGGGGATTATGGCTACACCTTC.

The chain is built from TRBV4-3 and TRBJ2-3; 11 positions agree with TRBD2. With 0 bases clipped from V and 8 bases from J, the junction kept 10 bases outside the gene matches. This CDR3 spans 17 amino acids. The germline CDR1 and CDR2 sequences are LGHNA and YSLEER. The CDR3 DNA reads TGCGCCAGCAGCCAAGATACACCCCGACTAGCGGGGAGTACGCAGTATTTT. Protein: CASSQDTPRLAGSTQYF.

V is TRBV9 and J is TRBJ2-7; TRBD2 matches at 10 bases. The V gene's germline CDR1 is SGDLS and CDR2 YYNGEE. V dropped 3 bases and J dropped 2; count of bases not matched to a gene: 5. The CDR3 runs 15 residues. In nucleotides, the CDR3 is TGTGCCAGCAGCGGAGGACTAGCGGAGACCTACGAGCAGTACTTC. Residues: CASSGGLAETYEQYF.

A remark on this clone: The sample carries other DNA sequences with the same CDR3. The rearrangement joins TRBV5-1 to TRBJ2-3, with 9 bases identical to TRBD1. The germline CDR1 and CDR2 sequences are SGHRS and YFSETQ. V gave up 0 bases and J gave up 3 bases; unmatched junction bases: 5. The CDR3 totals 16 residues. CDR3 sequence (DNA): TGCGCCAGCAGCTTGGGGGGACAGGGCGCTACAGATACGCAGTATTTT. Protein product: CASSLGGQGATDTQYF.